This entry lists 30 T cell receptor delta chains sequenced from one sample in a study of Vδ1+ human thymocytes. Antigens of these TCRs are unknown. Study results and limitations: Thymic TRG and TRD repertoires appeared highly polyclonal.

RNA was extracted from the cells and then reverse transcribed. Pooled V-gene forward primers with one constant-region reverse primer generated the CDR3 amplicons by multiplex PCR. TCRdb re-analyzed the multiplex PCR reads via CATT. Among roughly 55,000 delta-chain clones, approximately 15% were seen once, and the ten largest hold under 0.55%. What was sequenced was Vdelta1+ gamma-delta thymocytes from the thymus. Subset described: FACS-sorted CD3+ TCRalphabeta- TCRVdelta1+ TCRVdelta2- thymocytes. The receptors were sampled from a boy younger than two who had congenital heart surgery.

This rearrangement joins TRDV1 to TRDJ1, with unresolved D. The CDR3 is 17 amino acids. In germline, CDR1 is TSWWSYY, CDR2 QGS. V dropped 0 bases and J dropped 0 bases, with 14 bases sitting between them. The CDR3 loop reads CALGELPPAAYTDKLIF. The CDR3 DNA follows: TGTGCTCTTGGGGAACTCCCCCCAGCGGCGTACACCGATAAACTCATCTTT.

This clone was seen a handful of times. A read error may account for a junction end that differs from germline. The rearrangement links TRDV1 to TRDJ1; 11 nucleotides agree with TRDD3. CDR1 and CDR2 from the germline V gene are TSWWSYY and QGS. This CDR3 spans 18 amino acids. CDR3 sequence (DNA): TGTGCTCTTGGGGACGTTCCTCTCTGGGGGATACCCACCGATAAACCCATCTTT. Amino acids: CALGDVPLWGIPTDKPIF.

The chain couples TRDV1 to TRDJ1; TRDD3 matches 7 bases. The CDR3 is made up of 20 amino acids. Trimming removed 3 bases from V and 5 bases from J; junction bases left unmatched: 24. Germline CDR1 TSWWSYY, CDR2 QGS. The CDR3 DNA follows: TGTGCTCTTGGGGACTCCACTTCCACTGTGGGATACCCATTGTCGGATAAACTCATCTTT. Protein: CALGDSTSTVGYPLSDKLIF.

This clone was counted between two and nine times. This chain links TRDV1 with TRDJ1; 8 bases fit TRDD3. After removal of 2 bases from V and 0 bases from J, the junction contained 20 bases not matched to a gene. The CDR3 length is 21 residues. Per germline, CDR1 TSWWSYY and CDR2 QGS. This chain's CDR3 is CALGETFPNTGGPKDTDKLIF. The CDR3 DNA sequence: TGTGCTCTTGGGGAAACCTTCCCTAATACTGGGGGTCCAAAGGACACCGATAAACTCATCTTT.

The chain employs TRDV1 and TRDJ1; a weak D match, TRDD2 (6 bases). Trimming left V 0 bases short and J 0 bases short, with 26 bases between. The CDR3 contains 21 residues. Germline CDR1 TSWWSYY, CDR2 QGS. The CDR3 loop is CALGELSRLPSRVKYTDKLIF. The CDR3, as DNA: TGTGCTCTTGGGGAACTCAGTCGACTTCCTTCCCGGGTAAAGTACACCGATAAACTCATCTTT.

The V gene is TRDV1, the J gene TRDJ2; TRDD3 aligns across 9 bases. The CDR3 spans 16 residues. Trimming removed 9 bases from V and 7 bases from J; junction bases left unmatched: 15. Looked up from germline, CDR1 is TSWWSYY and CDR2 is QGS. CDR3 in DNA: TGTGCTCTCCGCCAAACGGGGATACGCGGAAGAGCACAACTCTTCTTT. Translated, it gives CALRQTGIRGRAQLFF.

This chain joins TRDV1 and TRDJ1; 10 nucleotides agree with TRDD3. Looked up from germline, CDR1 is TSWWSYY and CDR2 is QGS. This CDR3 spans 23 amino acids. V shed 0 bases, J shed 3 bases, and the junction held 25 bases outside the gene matches. DNA for the CDR3: TGTGCTCTTGGGGAACTCCATTTTCACGGGCTGGGGGATAAAATCCCAAACTCCGATAAACTCATCTTT. It translates to CALGELHFHGLGDKIPNSDKLIF.

This clone was detected only a few times. V and J are TRDV1 and TRDJ1; possible D gene TRDD2, 9 bases. The germline V gene has CDR1 TSWWSYY and CDR2 QGS. V was pared by 0 bases and J by 0 bases, with 35 bases between. The CDR3 totals 24 residues. The CDR3 is CALGELVGILPTELGVEYTDKLIF. The CDR3 DNA is TGTGCTCTTGGGGAACTAGTGGGCATCCTTCCTACTGAACTGGGGGTTGAATACACCGATAAACTCATCTTT.

This clone appeared a few times. The V call is TRDV2, the J call TRDJ3, with 13 bases fitting TRDD3. Germline V CDR1 and CDR2: GEAIGNYY, EKD. There are 23 residues in the CDR3. The junction had 13 bases not matched to a gene; V was cut back by 0 bases and J by 0 bases. This chain's CDR3 is CACDTPVLGDTLPNSWDTRQMFF. The DNA of the CDR3 is TGTGCCTGTGACACCCCAGTACTGGGGGATACGCTTCCTAACTCCTGGGACACCCGACAGATGTTTTTC.

The chain carries TRDV1 and TRDJ1; 9 nucleotides line up with TRDD3. Germline CDR1 and CDR2: TSWWSYY and QGS. CDR3 length: 20 amino acids. With 6 bases clipped from V and 0 bases from J, the junction kept 20 bases outside the gene matches. CDR3 sequence reads: CALGTYPLYWGDTDTDKLIF. The CDR3 DNA sequence: TGTGCTCTTGGAACCTACCCCCTTTACTGGGGGGATACCGACACCGATAAACTCATCTTT.

V is TRDV1 and J is TRDJ1; 10 positions agree with TRDD3. J lost 0 bases, V lost 0 bases, and 7 bases had no gene match. CDR3 length equals 18 residues. Germline V lookup: CDR1 TSWWSYY, CDR2 QGS. DNA of the CDR3: TGTGCTCTTGGGGAACTGACCTACTGGGGGATTAACACCGATAAACTCATCTTT. It translates to CALGELTYWGINTDKLIF.

Only a few counts were recorded for this clone. The rearrangement joins TRDV1 to TRDJ1, with 12 bases matching TRDD3. The V segment lost 2 bases and the J segment 0 bases; nucleotides outside the gene matches: 10. CDR1 and CDR2 (germline): TSWWSYY, QGS. CDR3 size: 19 residues. The CDR3 here is CALGEFPPGGYVYTDKLIF. For the CDR3, the DNA is TGTGCTCTTGGGGAATTTCCCCCTGGGGGATACGTGTACACCGATAAACTCATCTTT.

This chain joins TRDV1 and TRDJ1; tentative D call: TRDD3 (5 bases). In germline, CDR1 is TSWWSYY, CDR2 QGS. The CDR3 has 15 residues. The ends were cut back, 3 bases at V and 8 bases at J, with 19 bases in the middle. CDR3 nucleotide sequence: TGTGCTCTTGGGGACCTCTTGCGGGGGCTACAGAAACTCATCTTT. As protein: CALGDLLRGLQKLIF.

The V and J genes are TRDV1 and TRDJ1, with TRDD3 as a possible D gene (7 bases). The length of the CDR3 is 20 residues. The V gene lost 3 bases and the J gene lost 0 bases, with 26 bases spanning the gap. The V gene's germline CDR1 is TSWWSYY and CDR2 QGS. This CDR3 reads CALGDPTSCRTGDDTDKLIF. The CDR3 DNA reads as TGTGCTCTTGGGGACCCTACTTCCTGTCGCACTGGGGACGACACCGATAAACTCATCTTT.

In this sample, this clone turned up a few times. This chain uses TRDV1 with TRDJ1, with D hard to call. The germline V gene encodes CDR1 TSWWSYY and CDR2 QGS. This CDR3 region has 14 residues. V was shortened by 2 bases and J by 7 bases, with 14 bases between the two germline ends. The DNA of the CDR3 is TGTGCTCTTGGGGAATGGGTCCCCTTGGGTAAACTCATCTTT. Its protein product is CALGEWVPLGKLIF.

This chain joins TRDV1 and TRDJ1; tentatively, D is TRDD3 (6 bases). CDR3 size: 21 residues. Germline values: CDR1 TSWWSYY, CDR2 QGS. V was shortened by 3 bases and J by 0 bases, with 29 bases between the two germline ends. This CDR3 is CALGDRISGYWAGPYTDKLIF. The CDR3, as DNA: TGTGCTCTTGGGGACCGGATTTCTGGGTACTGGGCCGGACCTTACACCGATAAACTCATCTTT.

This clone was seen a few times. One junction end disagrees with the germline gene, perhaps due to a read error. The chain employs TRDV1 and TRDJ1; a weak D match, TRDD3 (7 bases). The CDR3 is 18 residues long. Germline CDR1 and CDR2: TSWWSYY and QGS. The CDR3 bases are TGTGCTCTTGGGCAACTTCCTTACTCTTTGGGGGACTGCGATAAACTCATCTTT. It specifies CALGQLPYSLGDCDKLIF.

J is TRDJ1 and V is TRDV1; D gene ambiguous. With 4 bases removed from V and 0 bases from J, the gap between germline ends came to 12 bases. This CDR3 has 15 amino acids. Germline CDR1 TSWWSYY, CDR2 QGS. DNA of the CDR3: TGTGCTCTTGGGGGACAACTCCGGTACACCGATAAACTCATCTTT. Residues: CALGGQLRYTDKLIF.

In the case of this clone: The same CDR3 also results from other DNA sequences found in this sample. This rearrangement joins TRDV1 to TRDJ1; D gene ambiguous. Germline assignment: CDR1 TSWWSYY and CDR2 QGS. The V end lost 0 bases, the J end lost 0 bases, and 5 bases lay between the germline ends. The length of the CDR3 is 14 residues. The CDR3 DNA is TGTGCTCTTGGGGAACTCTTAGACACCGATAAACTCATCTTT. Residues: CALGELLDTDKLIF.

The V gene is TRDV1, the J gene TRDJ1; D may be TRDD3 (6 bases). The CDR3 has 21 amino acids. The V gene lost 4 bases and the J gene lost 1 base, with 31 bases spanning the gap. In germline, CDR1 is TSWWSYY, CDR2 QGS. Here the CDR3 reads CALGAQWNRVVGIHPTDKLIF. The CDR3 coding sequence is TGTGCTCTTGGGGCCCAGTGGAACCGAGTAGTGGGGATCCATCCCACCGATAAACTCATCTTT.

The rearrangement joins TRDV1 to TRDJ1; D gene ambiguous. Trimming stripped 3 bases from V and 6 bases from J, with 26 bases between. CDR3 size: 18 residues. Germline V gives CDR1 TSWWSYY, CDR2 QGS. The CDR3 DNA follows: TGTGCTCTTGGGGACGGTTATGGTCCACTCTTACCCAACTATAAACTCATCTTT. The encoded protein is CALGDGYGPLLPNYKLIF.

V gene TRDV1 combines with J gene TRDJ1; TRDD3 agrees at 13 bases. CDR1 and CDR2 (germline): TSWWSYY, QGS. The V segment lost 2 bases and the J segment 0 bases; nucleotides outside the gene matches: 18. The CDR3 is 22 residues long. In nucleotides, the CDR3 is TGTGCTCTTGGGGAAGTTACCTATTCCGTACTGGGGGATACGCTAGACACCGATAAACTCATCTTT. It specifies CALGEVTYSVLGDTLDTDKLIF.

This clone occurred a few times. The chain uses TRDV1 and TRDJ1; D possibly corresponds to TRDD3 (7 bases). Germline values: CDR1 TSWWSYY, CDR2 QGS. There are 24 residues in the CDR3. V lost 0 bases and J lost 0, with 35 bases in between. The CDR3 DNA is TGTGCTCTTGGGGAACTTTTTCCTTCCCTCGGAATCTGGGGGGGCCGCCCGTACACCGATAAACTCATCTTT. This sequence encodes CALGELFPSLGIWGGRPYTDKLIF.

On this clone: A clone one base away is much larger, so this may be a read error. This rearrangement joins TRDV2 to TRDJ1, with 11 bases lining up with TRDD3. Germline CDR1 GEAIGNYY, CDR2 EKD. The CDR3 extends over 20 amino acids. J gave up 0 bases and V 4 bases, and 18 bases lay outside the gene matches. CDR3 in amino acids: CACETLLGDTVLRYTDKLIF. CDR3 DNA sequence: TGTGCCTGTGAGACGCTGCTGGGGGATACCGTACTCCGGTACACCGATAAACTCATCTTT.

The chain recombines TRDV1 with TRDJ1; D is perhaps TRDD3 (6 bases). The CDR3 runs to 22 residues. Germline CDR1 TSWWSYY, CDR2 QGS. Trimming stripped 0 bases from V and 0 bases from J, with 29 bases between. CDR3 nucleotide sequence: TGTGCTCTTGGGGAACTTTCTCTTGGTATTCTCTGGGGCAATATCTACACCGATAAACTCATCTTT. This codes for CALGELSLGILWGNIYTDKLIF.

The J gene is TRDJ1, the V gene TRDV1, with a possible D match to TRDD2 (5 bases). Between the trimmed V and J ends, which lost 1 base and 3 bases, there was a span of 9 bases. CDR1 and CDR2 (germline): TSWWSYY, QGS. CDR3 length: 14 amino acids. The DNA for the CDR3 is TGTGCTCTTGGGGAACCCTTCTTATCCGATAAACTCATCTTT. Amino acids: CALGEPFLSDKLIF.

This chain joins TRDV1 and TRDJ1, with TRDD3 matching 8 bases. Germline CDR1 TSWWSYY, CDR2 QGS. There are 15 residues in the CDR3. The V and J ends lost 0 bases and 8 bases, in that order; junction bases with no gene match: 8. Here the CDR3 DNA reads TGTGCTCTTGGGGAACTGGCCTACTGGGGGTTGAAACTCATCTTT. Encoded protein: CALGELAYWGLKLIF.

V is TRDV3 and J is TRDJ1; 11 bases match TRDD3. The J segment lost 0 bases and the V segment lost 5 bases, leaving 23 bases of the junction unmatched. CDR3 size: 20 residues. Germline CDR1 reads TVYSNPD; CDR2 reads GDNSRS (reference sequence). The CDR3, as DNA: TGTGCCCACCCGACCTCATTCTCGTACTGGGGGATAGGGGACACCGATAAACTCATCTTT. Protein product: CAHPTSFSYWGIGDTDKLIF.

About this clone: Other DNA sequences in this specimen translate into the identical CDR3. The gene calls are TRDV2 and TRDJ1, with 13 bases lining up with TRDD3. Trimming at V came to 0 bases and at J to 2 bases, leaving 14 bases not matched to a gene. The CDR3 extends over 20 amino acids. Germline-derived CDR1 and CDR2 are GEAIGNYY and EKD. CDR3 loop: CACDTALLGDTIPVTDKLIF. The CDR3 DNA reads TGTGCCTGTGACACCGCCTTACTGGGGGATACGATACCCGTAACCGATAAACTCATCTTT.

This clone has more than one count but fewer than ten. The rearrangement links TRDV1 to TRDJ1; D perhaps matches TRDD2 (6 bases). Trimming left V 1 base short and J 0 bases short, with 30 bases between. Germline V gives CDR1 TSWWSYY, CDR2 QGS. The CDR3 is 22 amino acids. CDR3 in DNA: TGTGCTCTTGGGGAACACGTCCTACCAAACGGTCTGTACTCCTTGTACACCGATAAACTCATCTTT. Protein sequence: CALGEHVLPNGLYSLYTDKLIF.